The 2 T cell receptor beta chains listed next were all sequenced from one sample in a study of human T cells and chemical hapten exposure. This sample's time point: patch test 1, 2 weeks after DPC sensitization. Treatment here: therapeutic diphenylcyclopropenone sensitization with weekly scalp DPC. TCRdb called the RACE reads again in MiXCR, with one record for every CDR3 protein. The sample shows over 14,000 distinct CDR3 sequences, approximately 16% of them seen only once. The sequencing used whole blood, collected in connection with sensitization to the hapten diphenylcyclopropenone (DPC). The receptors here all came from a woman aged 25 to 45 with alopecia areata. Some clones in this sample may be carry-over from other donors' samples.

This clonotype showed up many times. The chain has TRBV6-1 and TRBJ2-7; weak D call: TRBD2 (5 bases). V lost 8 bases, J lost 0 bases, and 11 bases lay in between. CDR3 length: 13 residues. Germline CDR1 is MNHNS and CDR2 is SASEGT. This chain's CDR3 is CASRIGSSYEQYV. The CDR3 DNA is TGTGCCAGCCGTATAGGGAGCTCCTACGAGCAGTACGTC.

Many counts were recorded for this clonotype. The rearrangement uses TRBV7-2 and TRBJ1-4; D is unresolved. The CDR3 is 14 amino acids. V lost 2 bases, J lost 5 bases, and 9 bases lay in between. Per germline, CDR1 SGHTA and CDR2 FQGNSA. The CDR3: CASSLLVTNEKLFF. The CDR3 coding sequence is TGTGCCAGCAGCTTATTGGTAACAAATGAAAAACTGTTTTTT.